Included here is one T cell receptor beta chain sequence, with context. Its specific antigen is unknown. Base qualities were left out, and no much larger clone turns up one base away. The donors belonged to the validation cohort of 90 to 150 subjects, which was separate from the roughly 700-subject first cohort. These data come from a study of cytomegalovirus exposure and HLA in healthy donors listed by TCRdb under 2017. Regarding the complete study: A later analysis indicated that the 100 to 150 validation repertoires were generated on the platform also employed for the 650 to 850 repertoires of the first cohort. The study was designed to test whether signatures of past pathogen exposure could be identified by cataloging public T cell receptors. In addition to the first cohort of 666 subjects, a separate validation cohort of 120 different subjects was used. To predict cytomegalovirus infection status, the study combined high-throughput TCR immunosequencing, statistical association of individual TCRs with disease status, and machine learning.

The full study reports these points: A later analysis found that TCRs clustered in the first cohort also tended to co-occur in the approximately 120 validation repertoires, with 94% of cluster scores above 0. A later analysis lacked HLA typing for the validation cohort, so it scored co-occurrence in that cohort across all 110 or so repertoires. The authors suggested that the approach could potentially be extended to other disease states and immunological phenotypes. A few of the identified cytomegalovirus-associated TCR beta chains were confirmed in vitro to be specific for cytomegalovirus antigens. Across donors, most TCR sequences were observed very rarely, whereas some public TCRs were present in many individuals. A total of roughly 160 TCR beta chains were listed by the study as associated with cytomegalovirus. The classifier was reported to diagnose cytomegalovirus status with high specificity and sensitivity in both the original cohort and the validation cohort.

The receptor library was made with the immunoSEQ multiplex PCR assay. Per the source publication's procedure: A statistical classification framework was built to diagnose cytomegalovirus status from the catalog of TCR beta chain sequences. The clones in this table, taken by TCRdb from immuneACCESS, are in-frame only. Not every clone is retained; where verified, under half of the shortfall comes from an unresolved V gene, and the cause of the rest is unknown. That table supplies the V and J calls and clone size; D and trimming were determined from the DNA. In all, the sample holds about 150,000 clones, and about 95% of those were seen once. 1.5% to 2% of the sample goes to the ten largest clones. V is cut back by 3 bases and J by 4 bases, with 6 bases in the junction unmatched. CDR1 and CDR2 are read off the germline V gene (reference sequence) as SGHNT and YYREEE. The CDR3, from cysteine to phenylalanine, totals 16 residues. This entry keeps only the CDR3 DNA: 48 bases, framed from base 1.

The sequenced material came from PBMCs. The chain links TRBV5-4 with TRBJ2-3; 12 middle bases align to TRBD2. The sequence derives from a man between 18 and 35 years old in good health and CMV-seropositive. The CDR3 region: CASSSGLAGISDTQYF. In nucleotide form, the sequence is TGTGCCAGCAGCTCCGGACTAGCGGGAATATCAGATACGCAGTATTTT.